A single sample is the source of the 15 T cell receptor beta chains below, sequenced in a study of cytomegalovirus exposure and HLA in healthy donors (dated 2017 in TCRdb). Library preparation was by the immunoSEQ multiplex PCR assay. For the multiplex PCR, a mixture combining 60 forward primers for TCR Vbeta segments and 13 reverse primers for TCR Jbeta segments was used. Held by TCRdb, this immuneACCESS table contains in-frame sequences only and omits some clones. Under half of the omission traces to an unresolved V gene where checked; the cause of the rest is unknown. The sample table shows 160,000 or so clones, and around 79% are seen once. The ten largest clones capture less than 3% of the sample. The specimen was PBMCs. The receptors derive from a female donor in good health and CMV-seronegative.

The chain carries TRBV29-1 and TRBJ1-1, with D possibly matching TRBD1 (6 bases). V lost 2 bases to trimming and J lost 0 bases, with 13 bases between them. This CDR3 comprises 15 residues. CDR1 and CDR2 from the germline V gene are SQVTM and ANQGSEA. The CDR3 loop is CSVEFRGRMNTEAFF. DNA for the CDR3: TGCAGCGTTGAATTCAGGGGCCGAATGAACACTGAAGCTTTCTTT.

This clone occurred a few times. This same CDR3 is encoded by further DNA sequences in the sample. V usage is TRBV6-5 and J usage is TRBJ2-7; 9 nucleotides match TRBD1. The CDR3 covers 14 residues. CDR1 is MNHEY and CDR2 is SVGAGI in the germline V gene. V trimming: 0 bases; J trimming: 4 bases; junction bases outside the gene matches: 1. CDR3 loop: CASSYSGQGYEQYF. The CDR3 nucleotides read TGTGCCAGCAGTTACTCGGGACAGGGATACGAGCAGTACTTC.

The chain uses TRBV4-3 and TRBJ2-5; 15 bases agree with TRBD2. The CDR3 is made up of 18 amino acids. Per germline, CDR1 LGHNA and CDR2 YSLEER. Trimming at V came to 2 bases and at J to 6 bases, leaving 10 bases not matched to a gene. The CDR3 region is CASSQSRPGTSGRQTQYF. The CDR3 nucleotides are TGCGCCAGCAGCCAATCCCGGCCAGGGACTAGCGGGAGGCAGACCCAGTACTTC.

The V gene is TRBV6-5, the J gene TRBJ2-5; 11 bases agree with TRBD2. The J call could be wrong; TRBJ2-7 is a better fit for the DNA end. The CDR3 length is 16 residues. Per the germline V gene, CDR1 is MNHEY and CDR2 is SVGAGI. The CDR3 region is CASSSSGGTPINEQYF. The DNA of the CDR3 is TGTGCCAGCAGTTCTAGCGGGGGGACCCCCATTAACGAGCAGTACTTC.

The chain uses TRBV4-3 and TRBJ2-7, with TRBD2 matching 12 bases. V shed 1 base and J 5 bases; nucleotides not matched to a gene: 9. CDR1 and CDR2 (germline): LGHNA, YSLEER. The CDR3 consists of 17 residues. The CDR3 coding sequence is TGCGCCAGCAGCCAAGCTGGGGTAAGACTAGCGGGAGACGAGCAGTACTTC. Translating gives CASSQAGVRLAGDEQYF.

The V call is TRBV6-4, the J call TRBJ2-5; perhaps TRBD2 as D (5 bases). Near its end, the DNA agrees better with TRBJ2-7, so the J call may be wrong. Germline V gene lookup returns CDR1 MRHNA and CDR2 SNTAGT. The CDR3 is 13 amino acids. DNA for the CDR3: TGTGCCAGCGGTAGCGTGCTTGATTACGAGCAGTACTTC. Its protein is CASGSVLDYEQYF.

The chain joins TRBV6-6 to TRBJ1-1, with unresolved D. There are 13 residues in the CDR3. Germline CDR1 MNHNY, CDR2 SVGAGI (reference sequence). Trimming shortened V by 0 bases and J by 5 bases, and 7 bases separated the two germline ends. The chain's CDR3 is CASSYSEGTEAFF. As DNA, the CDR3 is TGTGCCAGCAGTTACTCCGAGGGTACTGAAGCTTTCTTT.

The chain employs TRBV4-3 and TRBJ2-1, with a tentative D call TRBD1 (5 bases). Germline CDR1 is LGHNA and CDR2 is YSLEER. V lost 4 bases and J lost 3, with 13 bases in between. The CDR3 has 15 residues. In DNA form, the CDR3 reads TGCGCCAGCAGCCTACAGGTGGGCCACTACAATGAGCAGTTCTTC. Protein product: CASSLQVGHYNEQFF.

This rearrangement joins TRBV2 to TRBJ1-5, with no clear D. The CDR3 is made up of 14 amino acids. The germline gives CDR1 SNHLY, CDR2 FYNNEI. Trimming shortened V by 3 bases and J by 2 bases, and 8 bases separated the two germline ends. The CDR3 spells CASSDLSGNQPQHF. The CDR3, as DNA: TGTGCCAGCAGTGATCTGTCGGGCAATCAGCCCCAGCATTTT.

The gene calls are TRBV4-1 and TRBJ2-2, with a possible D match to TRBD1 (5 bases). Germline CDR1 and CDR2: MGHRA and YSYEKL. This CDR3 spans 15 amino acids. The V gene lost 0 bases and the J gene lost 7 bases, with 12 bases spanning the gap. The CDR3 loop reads CASSQEGRAGGELFF. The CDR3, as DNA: TGCGCCAGCAGCCAAGAGGGCAGGGCCGGCGGGGAGCTGTTTTTT.

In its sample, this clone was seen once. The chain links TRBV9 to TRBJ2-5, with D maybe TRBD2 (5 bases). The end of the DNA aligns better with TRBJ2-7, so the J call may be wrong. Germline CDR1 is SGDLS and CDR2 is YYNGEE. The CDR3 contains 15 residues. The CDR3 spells CASSVAAGYAYEQYF. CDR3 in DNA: TGTGCCAGCAGCGTAGCGGCGGGCTACGCCTACGAGCAGTACTTC.

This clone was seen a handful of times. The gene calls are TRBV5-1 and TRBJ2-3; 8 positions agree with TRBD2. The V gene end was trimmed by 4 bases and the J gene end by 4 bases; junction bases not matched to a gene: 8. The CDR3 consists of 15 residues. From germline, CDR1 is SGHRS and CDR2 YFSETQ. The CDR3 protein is CASSGGTRLPDTQYF. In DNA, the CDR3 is TGCGCCAGCAGCGGCGGGACTAGACTCCCAGATACGCAGTATTTT.

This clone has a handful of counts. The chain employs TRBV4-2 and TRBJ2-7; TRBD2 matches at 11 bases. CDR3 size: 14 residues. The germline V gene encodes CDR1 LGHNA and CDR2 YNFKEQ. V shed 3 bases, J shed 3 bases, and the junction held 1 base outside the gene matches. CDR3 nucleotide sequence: TGTGCCAGCAGCCATGGGACTAGCGGCTACGAGCAGTACTTC. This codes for CASSHGTSGYEQYF.

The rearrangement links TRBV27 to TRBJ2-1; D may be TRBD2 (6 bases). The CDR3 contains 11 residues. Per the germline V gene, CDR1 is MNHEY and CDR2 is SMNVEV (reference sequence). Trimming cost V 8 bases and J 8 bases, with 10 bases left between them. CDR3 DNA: TGTGCCAGCGGGGGGACGCATGAGCAGTTCTTC. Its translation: CASGGTHEQFF.

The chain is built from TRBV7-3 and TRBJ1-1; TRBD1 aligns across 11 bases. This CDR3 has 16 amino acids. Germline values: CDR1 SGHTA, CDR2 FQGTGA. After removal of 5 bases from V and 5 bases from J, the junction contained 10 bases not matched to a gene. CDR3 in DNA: TGTGCCAGCAGCCAAGACCGGGACAGGGGGGGAACTGAAGCTTTCTTT. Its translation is CASSQDRDRGGTEAFF.